The clone carrying this T cell receptor beta chain was observed at least ten times. TCR beta CDR3 sequences were amplified from RNA transcripts. RT-PCR in the first round (using the HTBI primer set) targeted the TCR CDR3. TCRdb re-derived calls from the multiplex PCR reads in MiXCR, one entry per CDR3 protein. The sample holds around 56,000 distinct CDR3 sequences, less than 50% seen once. This sample stems from a study of T cells in Graves' hyperthyroidism and ophthalmopathy. This CDR3 is 14 amino acids long. Germline V lookup: CDR1 LNHDA, CDR2 SQIVND (reference sequence). Trimming cost V 7 bases and J 7 bases; bases outside gene matches: 4. Each person with ophthalmopathy scored at least 3 on the Clinical Activity Score, reached NOSPECS grade 4 or higher, and had been ill under 3 months.

The origin of this receptor is a woman between 25 and 40 years old with Graves' ophthalmopathy. This chain uses TRBV19 with TRBJ1-4, with 12 positions matching TRBD1. Sequenced sample: blood. CDR3 bases: TGTGCCAGTACAGGGACAGGGGGCTTTGAAAAACTGTTTTTT. Its translation: CASTGTGGFEKLFF.